Listed here is a single T cell receptor (beta chain). This record comes from a study of OX40 agonist ivuxolimab in advanced cancers. Germline loops: CDR1 SGHTA, CDR2 FQGNSA. V lost 5 bases, J lost 2 bases, and 10 bases stayed unmatched. The CDR3 loop spans 16 amino acids. Sequenced by immunoSEQ multiplex PCR; TCRdb stores in-frame clones only, minus some. This repertoire shows approximately 70,000 clones, 86% found once; its top ten account for more than 2.5%. The V gene is TRBV7-2, the J gene TRBJ2-7, with 9 bases identical to TRBD1. Sample: CD4+ or CD8+ T cells sorted from blood, taken in a trial of the OX40 agonist ivuxolimab. This clonotype originated in an adult with an advanced solid tumor such as melanoma, head and neck, liver or kidney cancer. CDR3 DNA sequence: TGTGCCAGCAGCCCTAGCCCGGACAGGGGCACCTACGAGCAGTACTTC. Its translation: CASSPSPDRGTYEQYF.